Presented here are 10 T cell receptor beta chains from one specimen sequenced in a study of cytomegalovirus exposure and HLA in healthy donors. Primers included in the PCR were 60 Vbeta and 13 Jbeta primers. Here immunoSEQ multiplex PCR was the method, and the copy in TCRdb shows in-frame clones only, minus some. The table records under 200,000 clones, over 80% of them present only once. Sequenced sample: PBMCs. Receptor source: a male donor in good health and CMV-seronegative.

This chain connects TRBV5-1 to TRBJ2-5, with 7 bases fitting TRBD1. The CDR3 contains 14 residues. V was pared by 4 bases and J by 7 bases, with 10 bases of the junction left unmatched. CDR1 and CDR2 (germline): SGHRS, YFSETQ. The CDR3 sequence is CASSNGTAKGTQYF. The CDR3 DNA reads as TGCGCCAGCAGCAACGGGACAGCTAAAGGGACCCAGTACTTC.

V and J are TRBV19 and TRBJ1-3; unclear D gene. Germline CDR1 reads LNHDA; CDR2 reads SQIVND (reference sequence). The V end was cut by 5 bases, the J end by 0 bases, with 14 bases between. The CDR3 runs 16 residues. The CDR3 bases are TGTGCCAGTAGTTTCCGAGGGATCCTCTCTGGAAACACCATATATTTT. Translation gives CASSFRGILSGNTIYF.

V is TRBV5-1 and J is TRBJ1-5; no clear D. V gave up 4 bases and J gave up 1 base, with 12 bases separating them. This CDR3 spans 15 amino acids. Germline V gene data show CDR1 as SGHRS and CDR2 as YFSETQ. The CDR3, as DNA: TGCGCCAGCAGCCCCCTCAGCGGAAGCAATCAGCCCCAGCATTTT. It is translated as CASSPLSGSNQPQHF.

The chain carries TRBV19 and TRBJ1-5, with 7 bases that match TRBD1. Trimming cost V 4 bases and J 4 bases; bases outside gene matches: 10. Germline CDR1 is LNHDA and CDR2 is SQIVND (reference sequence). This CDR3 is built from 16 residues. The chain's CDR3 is CASSTTGSIANQPQHF. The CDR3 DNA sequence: TGTGCCAGTAGTACGACAGGGAGTATTGCGAATCAGCCCCAGCATTTT.

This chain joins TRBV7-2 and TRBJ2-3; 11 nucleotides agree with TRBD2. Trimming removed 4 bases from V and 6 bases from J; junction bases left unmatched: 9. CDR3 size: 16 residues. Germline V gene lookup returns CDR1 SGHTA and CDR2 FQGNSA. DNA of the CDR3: TGTGCCAGCAGCTCCCTCTTTAGCGGGGGGGCCGATACGCAGTATTTT. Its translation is CASSSLFSGGADTQYF.

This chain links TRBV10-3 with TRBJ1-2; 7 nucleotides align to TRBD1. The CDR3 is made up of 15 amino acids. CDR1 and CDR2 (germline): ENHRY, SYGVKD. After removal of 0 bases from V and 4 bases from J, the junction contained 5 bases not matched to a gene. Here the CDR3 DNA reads TGTGCCATCAGTGAGTCGACAGGGACTGGCTATGGCTACACCTTC. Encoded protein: CAISESTGTGYGYTF.

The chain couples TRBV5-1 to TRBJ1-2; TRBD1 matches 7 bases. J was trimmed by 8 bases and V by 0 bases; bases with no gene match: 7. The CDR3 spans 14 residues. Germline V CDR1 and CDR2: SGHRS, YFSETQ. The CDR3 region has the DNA TGCGCCAGCAGCTTGGACAGGACAGGCGGCGGCTACACCTTC. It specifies CASSLDRTGGGYTF.

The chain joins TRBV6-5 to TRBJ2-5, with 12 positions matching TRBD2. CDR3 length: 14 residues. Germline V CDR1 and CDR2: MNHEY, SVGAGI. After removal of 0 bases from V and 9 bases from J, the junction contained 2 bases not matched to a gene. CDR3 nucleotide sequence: TGTGCCAGCAGTTACTCGTCTAGCGGGAGGGCCCAGTACTTC. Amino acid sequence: CASSYSSSGRAQYF.

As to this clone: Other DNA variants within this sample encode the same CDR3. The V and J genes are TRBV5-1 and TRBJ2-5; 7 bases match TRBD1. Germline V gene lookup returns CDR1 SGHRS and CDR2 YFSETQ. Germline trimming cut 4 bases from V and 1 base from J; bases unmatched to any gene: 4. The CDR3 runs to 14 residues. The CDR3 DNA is TGCGCCAGCAGCCTAGGGACAGTCCAAGAGACCCAGTACTTC. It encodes CASSLGTVQETQYF.

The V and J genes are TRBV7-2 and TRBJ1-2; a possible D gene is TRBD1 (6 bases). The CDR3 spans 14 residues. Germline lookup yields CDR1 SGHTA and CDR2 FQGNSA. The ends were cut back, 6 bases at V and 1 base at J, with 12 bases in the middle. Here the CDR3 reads CASRAQGHNYGYTF. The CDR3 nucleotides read TGTGCCAGCAGAGCACAGGGCCATAACTATGGCTACACCTTC.